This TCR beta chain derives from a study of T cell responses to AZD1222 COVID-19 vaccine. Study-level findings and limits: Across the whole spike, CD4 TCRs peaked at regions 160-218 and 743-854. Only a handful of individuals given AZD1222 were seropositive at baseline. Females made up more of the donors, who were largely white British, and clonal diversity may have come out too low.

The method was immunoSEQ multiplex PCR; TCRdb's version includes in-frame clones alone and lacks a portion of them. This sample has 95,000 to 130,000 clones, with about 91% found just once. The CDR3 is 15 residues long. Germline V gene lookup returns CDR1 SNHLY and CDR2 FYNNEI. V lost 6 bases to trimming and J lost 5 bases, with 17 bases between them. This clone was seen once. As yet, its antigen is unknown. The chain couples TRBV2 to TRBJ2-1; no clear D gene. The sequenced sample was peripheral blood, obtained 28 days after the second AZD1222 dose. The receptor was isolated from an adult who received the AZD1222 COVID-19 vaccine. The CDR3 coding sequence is TGTGCCAGCAGCCCCAGTGGTAGTCAAGACAATGAGCAGTTCTTC. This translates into CASSPSGSQDNEQFF.